The 4 T cell receptor beta chains below come from one sample, sequenced in a study of human T cells and chemical hapten exposure. Time point given: healthy volunteer bleed at 2 weeks. The total RNA was obtained from whole blood that was not fractionated. Each CDR3 protein gets one entry after TCRdb re-called the RACE reads with MiXCR. Here the sample spans about 47,000 distinct CDR3 sequences, roughly 4.2% being singletons. The sequencing input was whole blood. All receptors come from a human donor in good health. Some clones in this sample may be carry-over from other donors' samples.

The chain combines TRBV4-1 with TRBJ2-3; TRBD2 matches at 7 bases. Germline CDR1 and CDR2: MGHRA and YSYEKL. The CDR3 consists of 21 residues. J gave up 2 bases and V 2 bases, and 22 bases lay outside the gene matches. The DNA for the CDR3 is TGCGCCAGCAGCCAACCCCCTTTGCGGGACCTAGGGGAGGGTCACACAGATACGCAGTATTTT. This codes for CASSQPPLRDLGEGHTDTQYF.

The chain is built from TRBV7-9 and TRBJ1-5, with 8 bases identical to TRBD1. The CDR3 contains 15 residues. CDR1 is SEHNR, CDR2 FQNEAQ, per germline (reference sequence). After removal of 5 bases from V and 3 bases from J, the junction contained 6 bases not matched to a gene. For the CDR3, the DNA is TGTGCCAGCAGCCACGGACAGGGACCCAATCAGCCCCAGCATTTT. Residues: CASSHGQGPNQPQHF. The complete variable domain, with remaining parts taken from reference TRBV7-9 and TRBJ1-5, reads DTGVSQNPRHKITKRGQNVTFRCDPISEHNRLYWYRQTLGQGPEFLTYFQNEAQLEKSRLLSDRFSAERPKGSFSTLEIQRTEQGDSAMYLCASSHGQGPNQPQHFGDGTRLSIL.

At least ten counts were recorded for this clonotype. This chain connects TRBV29-1 to TRBJ1-5, with a possible D match to TRBD1 (6 bases). CDR3 size: 12 residues. The V end lost 5 bases, the J end lost 6 bases, and 11 bases lay between the germline ends. Germline values: CDR1 SQVTM, CDR2 ANQGSEA. The CDR3 nucleotides are TGCAGCGTTTCCGTAGGGGGTCAGCCCCAGCATTTT. Amino acid sequence: CSVSVGGQPQHF.

A few counts support this clonotype. The rearrangement links TRBV15 to TRBJ1-1; maybe TRBD1 (6 bases). The V end was cut by 3 bases, the J end by 5 bases, with 16 bases between. The CDR3 contains 15 residues. Germline assignment: CDR1 LNHNV and CDR2 YYDKDF (reference sequence). The chain's CDR3 is CATSREQGFRTEAFF. As DNA, the CDR3 is TGTGCCACCAGCAGGGAACAGGGATTTAGGACTGAAGCTTTCTTT.